Included here is one TCR beta chain sequence, with context. The antigen is undetermined. This clone may be a read error of a much larger clone one base away. Because it lacks the conserved phenylalanine or tryptophan at the end, this CDR3 is likely a read error. This specimen belongs to a study of shared clonotypes between healthy human individuals. Notes on the study in general: It was only blood that was sampled, and tissue repertoires likely differ. In general, naive subsets displayed greater estimated richness than memory subsets did. A reduction in generation probabilities was seen for non-shared clonotypes relative to those shared by all four donors. Rarefaction indicated that sorted-subset sequencing remained incomplete although depth was large.

Trimming cost V 4 bases and J 3 bases, with 13 bases left between them. CDR1 is SGHTA, CDR2 FQGNSA, per germline. The CDR3 runs 14 residues. Data came from immunoSEQ multiplex PCR; TCRdb stores just in-frame clones and leaves some out. The table lists roughly 2 million clones, over 85% of them singletons, with 0.13% in the top ten. The source is a man between 18 and 29 years old in good health. Sequencing was carried out using naive CD4+ T cells sorted from blood. Sample subset: CD45RA+ positively selected. The chain recombines TRBV7-2 with TRBJ2-7; TRBD1 might be the D (6 bases). The CDR3 loop is CASSSWDTFYEQYS. CDR3 nucleotides: TGTGCCAGCAGCTCATGGGACACTTTCTACGAGCAGTACTCC.